This T cell receptor beta chain originates from a study of blood T cell repertoires in COVID-19. The data were produced by immunoSEQ multiplex PCR, yet TCRdb's version contains in-frame clones alone and is incomplete. The table includes some 200,000 clones, less than 95% detected once. Germline V gene lookup returns CDR1 SGHTA and CDR2 FQGNSA. Trimming cost V 3 bases and J 1 base; bases outside gene matches: 4. CDR3 length equals 16 residues. The clonotype was recovered from a man aged 25-40 years with COVID-19, enrolled during active disease. Specimen: peripheral blood. This chain uses TRBV7-2 with TRBJ1-1, with 11 bases matching TRBD1. This CDR3 is CASSLRDRGGNTEAFF. In nucleotides, the CDR3 is TGTGCCAGCAGCTTGAGGGACAGGGGGGGGAACACTGAAGCTTTCTTT. Full variable domain (remainder filled in from reference TRBV7-2 and TRBJ1-1): GAGVSQSPSNKVTEKGKDVELRCDPISGHTALYWYRQSLGQGLEFLIYFQGNSAPDKSGLPSDRFSAERTGGSVSTLTIQRTQQEDSAVYLCASSLRDRGGNTEAFFGQGTRLTVV.